These T cell receptor beta chains were read from a single sample in a study of blood T cell repertoires in COVID-19. Clones were sequenced by immunoSEQ multiplex PCR, and TCRdb holds only the in-frame ones, with some missing. The table lists about 130,000 clones, about four fifths of them singletons, with approximately 8.4% in the top ten. Sequencing was carried out using PBMCs or T cells enriched from blood (not recorded which). Receptors originate from a man aged 50-60 years who had recovered from COVID-19. CDR3s include the opening cysteine and the closing phenylalanine or tryptophan. The order of the fields is CDR3 DNA, CDR3 protein, J gene, clone size, D gene, V gene. The D gene is left open where the match is weak. Where a row states a size, it is once, few, many or the class of an expanded clone; other rows omit it.

DNA: TGCAGCGTTGAGTCGGGGATCAGCTACGAGCAGTACTTC; CDR3: CSVESGISYEQYF; J: TRBJ2-7; size: .; D: .; V: TRBV29-1
DNA: TGTGCCAGCAGACAACCAGGGGGCGGTCAGCCCCAGCATTTT; CDR3: CASRQPGGGQPQHF; J: TRBJ1-5; size: .; D: TRBD1; V: TRBV28
DNA: TGTGCCATCGCGGGGGGTTCCACAGATACGCAGTATTTT; CDR3: CAIAGGSTDTQYF; J: TRBJ2-3; size: .; D: TRBD2; V: TRBV10-3
DNA: TGTGCTAGCAGCTTAGGGGGGGGACAGCCCCAGCATTTT; CDR3: CASSLGGGQPQHF; J: TRBJ1-5; size: .; D: .; V: TRBV7-7
DNA: TGTGCCAGCAGCACAGGGGATGGGACCGGGGAGCTGTTTTTT; CDR3: CASSTGDGTGELFF; J: TRBJ2-2; size: .; D: TRBD1; V: TRBV5-4
DNA: TGTGCCAGCAGCTTAGTCGCAGGTCCTGTGGCTGGAAACACCATATATTTT; CDR3: CASSLVAGPVAGNTIYF; J: TRBJ1-3; size: .; D: .; V: TRBV11-2
DNA: TGTGCCAGCAGCTTAAGCGGGGGGACTGCCCGAGATACGCAGTATTTT; CDR3: CASSLSGGTARDTQYF; J: TRBJ2-3; size: .; D: TRBD2; V: TRBV11-2
DNA: TGTGCCAGCAGCTTAGCGAGAGGGACAGATACGCAGTATTTT; CDR3: CASSLARGTDTQYF; J: TRBJ2-3; size: .; D: .; V: TRBV7-9
DNA: TGCAGCGTTGTAATATCGATGGGGGGGCCATACAATGAGCAGTTCTTC; CDR3: CSVVISMGGPYNEQFF; J: TRBJ2-1; size: .; D: .; V: TRBV29-1
DNA: TGCGCCAGCAGCACGGGACAGGGGAATTCACCCCTCCACTTT; CDR3: CASSTGQGNSPLHF; J: TRBJ1-6; size: .; D: TRBD1; V: TRBV5-1
DNA: TGTGCCAGCATTGGAGTGTATAATTCACCCCTCCACTTT; CDR3: CASIGVYNSPLHF; J: TRBJ1-6; size: once; D: .; V: TRBV6-5
DNA: TGTGCCAGCAGCTTGGAGTCTGGACAGGGCGGCACTGAAGCTTTCTTT; CDR3: CASSLESGQGGTEAFF; J: TRBJ1-1; size: once; D: TRBD1; V: TRBV7-9
DNA: TGTGCCAGCAGCCCCACGCGGGCGGGTAAAGAGACCCAGTACTTC; CDR3: CASSPTRAGKETQYF; J: TRBJ2-5; size: .; D: .; V: TRBV7-3
DNA: TGTGCCAGCAGCCGGGATGAGGGCTACGAGCAGTACTTC; CDR3: CASSRDEGYEQYF; J: TRBJ2-7; size: .; D: .; V: TRBV7-9
DNA: TGTGCCAGCAGTGACGGAGAGGGGACTAGCGGGGGCACAGATACGCAGTATTTT; CDR3: CASSDGEGTSGGTDTQYF; J: TRBJ2-3; size: .; D: TRBD2; V: TRBV6-4
DNA: TGCGCCAGCAGCCAAGTACTAGCGGGGGGGCCGGGCAATGAGCAGTTCTTC; CDR3: CASSQVLAGGPGNEQFF; J: TRBJ2-1; size: .; D: TRBD2; V: TRBV4-3
DNA: TGTGCCAGCAGTAGAGAGGGAGGCTACAATGAGCAGTTCTTC; CDR3: CASSREGGYNEQFF; J: TRBJ2-1; size: .; D: .; V: TRBV7-2
DNA: TGCGCCAGCAGCCAAGAGGGAGCCGACCAACCCCTCCACTTT; CDR3: CASSQEGADQPLHF; J: TRBJ1-6; size: .; D: .; V: TRBV4-3
DNA: TGTGCCAGCATCCGGGACAGGGGTGGCATTCAGTACTTC; CDR3: CASIRDRGGIQYF; J: TRBJ2-4; size: .; D: TRBD1; V: TRBV2
DNA: TGTGCCACCAGTGATCCTAGCGGGGGGTACTCCTACAATGAGCAGTTCTTC; CDR3: CATSDPSGGYSYNEQFF; J: TRBJ2-1; size: .; D: TRBD2; V: TRBV24-1
DNA: TGTGCCAGCAGCTTAGATGTTTACAAGGGGACTGGAAACACCATATATTTT; CDR3: CASSLDVYKGTGNTIYF; J: TRBJ1-3; size: .; D: .; V: TRBV7-6
DNA: TGTGCCAGCAGTTTGGGACAGGGACGACAGCCCCAGCATTTT; CDR3: CASSLGQGRQPQHF; J: TRBJ1-5; size: .; D: TRBD1; V: TRBV28
DNA: TGTGCCAGCTCACCCCCCGCGGGGAACACTGAAGCTTTCTTT; CDR3: CASSPPAGNTEAFF; J: TRBJ1-1; size: .; D: .; V: TRBV18
DNA: TGTGCCAGCAGCAACTCGACAGGGTATTATAATTCACCCCTCCACTTT; CDR3: CASSNSTGYYNSPLHF; J: TRBJ1-6; size: .; D: TRBD1; V: TRBV3-1/TRBV3-2
DNA: TGTGCCAGCAGCTCATCAACTAATGAAAAACTGTTTTTT; CDR3: CASSSSTNEKLFF; J: TRBJ1-4; size: .; D: .; V: TRBV11-2
DNA: TGTGCCACCAGCAGAGATACGGGCGAGCAGTACTTC; CDR3: CATSRDTGEQYF; J: TRBJ2-7; size: .; D: .; V: TRBV15
DNA: TGTGCCAGCAGCCAAGACGGACAGGGAAATGAAAAACTGTTTTTT; CDR3: CASSQDGQGNEKLFF; J: TRBJ1-4; size: .; D: TRBD1; V: TRBV3-1/TRBV3-2
DNA: TGCGCCAGCAGCCAAAAGTGGACAGGGGGCATCGAGCAGTACTTC; CDR3: CASSQKWTGGIEQYF; J: TRBJ2-7; size: .; D: TRBD1; V: TRBV4-3
DNA: TGTGCCAGCAGCCCAGGACTAGCGGGGGTGAACACCGGGGAGCTGTTTTTT; CDR3: CASSPGLAGVNTGELFF; J: TRBJ2-2; size: once; D: TRBD2; V: TRBV7-9
DNA: TGTGCCATCACCGATGGAAGGAGAAACACCGGGGAGCTGTTTTTT; CDR3: CAITDGRRNTGELFF; J: TRBJ2-2; size: .; D: .; V: TRBV10-3
DNA: TGTGCCAGCAGCCTACCTAATCAGCCCCAGCATTTT; CDR3: CASSLPNQPQHF; J: TRBJ1-5; size: once; D: .; V: TRBV12-3/TRBV12-4
DNA: TGTGCCAGCAGCGTAGCCGCCCCAGGGACCGGGGAGCTGTTTTTT; CDR3: CASSVAAPGTGELFF; J: TRBJ2-2; size: .; D: .; V: TRBV9
DNA: TGTGCCAGCAGCTTAGGTAGCGGGGGGTTTCCGGAGACCCAGTACTTC; CDR3: CASSLGSGGFPETQYF; J: TRBJ2-5; size: .; D: TRBD2; V: TRBV7-2
DNA: TGCGCCAGCTCAGTCCAAGAGACCCAGTACTTC; CDR3: CASSVQETQYF; J: TRBJ2-5; size: .; D: .; V: TRBV5-1
DNA: TGTGCCAGCAGTGAATGGCAGGGCCCTAATGAAAAACTGTTTTTT; CDR3: CASSEWQGPNEKLFF; J: TRBJ1-4; size: .; D: .; V: TRBV25-1
DNA: TGTGCCAGCTCACCATACTCCGGGGAAACTGAAGCTTTCTTT; CDR3: CASSPYSGETEAFF; J: TRBJ1-1; size: .; D: .; V: TRBV18
DNA: TGTGCCAGCAGCGTAGAGCGGGGGGTAGGCGGGGAGCTGTTTTTT; CDR3: CASSVERGVGGELFF; J: TRBJ2-2; size: .; D: TRBD2; V: TRBV9
DNA: TGTGCCAGCAGCTTTCAAGGACAGGTGGCCGGGGAGCTGTTTTTT; CDR3: CASSFQGQVAGELFF; J: TRBJ2-2; size: .; D: TRBD1; V: TRBV7-8
DNA: TGCGCCAGCAGTTTCACAGGGGCAGAGACCCAGTACTTC; CDR3: CASSFTGAETQYF; J: TRBJ2-5; size: .; D: TRBD1; V: TRBV10-1
DNA: TGCGCCAGCAGCTGGGCGCGGGGGACCTCCTACAATGAGCAGTTCTTC; CDR3: CASSWARGTSYNEQFF; J: TRBJ2-1; size: .; D: TRBD2; V: TRBV5-1
DNA: TGTGCCTGGAGTAAAACAGGGGGGAAGACCCAGTACTTC; CDR3: CAWSKTGGKTQYF; J: TRBJ2-5; size: .; D: TRBD1; V: TRBV30
DNA: TGTGCCAGCAGCCAAGATGGTACCAGGGGACGGAGCGAGACCCAGTACTTC; CDR3: CASSQDGTRGRSETQYF; J: TRBJ2-5; size: .; D: .; V: TRBV14
DNA: TGTGCCTGGAGTGTGGGGGGGCCTTACGAGCAGTACTTC; CDR3: CAWSVGGPYEQYF; J: TRBJ2-7; size: .; D: .; V: TRBV30
DNA: TGCGCCAGCAGTGAGGGGAGCTCTGGAAACACCATATATTTT; CDR3: CASSEGSSGNTIYF; J: TRBJ1-3; size: .; D: .; V: TRBV10-1
DNA: TGTGCCAGCAGCGTATCGACCGGGAAACTGGAGACCCAGTACTTC; CDR3: CASSVSTGKLETQYF; J: TRBJ2-5; size: .; D: .; V: TRBV7-2